The TCR beta chain described here comes from a study of T-cell memory formation after mild COVID-19. This clonotype was observed at least ten times. Germline CDR1 is SGHRS and CDR2 is YFSETQ. The CDR3 has 17 residues. The V and J ends lost 0 bases and 5 bases, in that order; junction bases with no gene match: 9. MiXCR was run by TCRdb on the 5' RACE reads, yielding one entry per CDR3 protein. The sample has about 290,000 distinct CDR3 sequences; roughly 15% are singletons. Specimen: PBMCs or a T cell subset sorted from them (not recorded which). The receptor was isolated from a man aged 18 to 30 who had mild COVID-19 (a few samples of this study predate the infection). Cell type and time point are not known. The chain couples TRBV5-1 to TRBJ2-3; 10 positions match TRBD2. CDR3 residues: CASSLVLAGVLVDTQYF. In DNA form, the CDR3 reads TGCGCCAGCAGCTTGGTCCTAGCGGGGGTTCTCGTAGATACGCAGTATTTT.